This TCR beta chain was recovered during a study of spatial heterogeneity in lung cancer. Study at large: Sequencing consistently turned up more beta-chain sequences than alpha-chain sequences. In the raw reads, each unique TCR and UMI combination was present more than ten times on average. General observations from the study: Mutation counts in tumors were tracked by counts of expanded intratumoral alpha and beta TCRs.

Time point defined: sample taken at primary tumor resection. Donation came from approximately 69 patients with untreated early-stage non-small cell lung cancer. Extraction of whole RNA from tumor, nontumor lung or frozen PBMC preceded unsorted sequencing. This clonotype was recorded many times. The antigen remains unidentified. Losses at the gene ends were 0 bases for V and 0 bases for J; bases not matched to a gene: 6. The CDR3 totals 18 residues. The germline gives CDR1 SGHRS, CDR2 YFSETQ. MiXCR, run by TCRdb on the 5' RACE reads, gives a single entry per CDR3 protein. This sample has approximately 23,000 distinct CDR3 sequences, with 4.5% to 5% found just once.

The rearrangement joins TRBV5-1 to TRBJ1-6; 7 bases map to TRBD1. This TCR derives from a male donor with early-stage non-small cell lung cancer. This material consisted of lung tumor tissue, taken at surgery. Here the CDR3 DNA reads TGCGCCAGCAGCTTGGCCGGACAGGCTAGCTCCTATAATTCACCCCTCCACTTT. This translates into CASSLAGQASSYNSPLHF.